This TCR beta chain stems from a study of human T cells and chemical hapten exposure. Study-wide points: No shift was seen in TCRs above 1 in 1000 frequency with DPC sensitization.

Unique molecular identifiers were attached to individual cDNA molecules within the library. Study processing details: A per-sample median of approximately 100,000 TCRs was observed, with a range of roughly 20,000 to 690,600. Via MiXCR, TCRdb re-called the reads, giving one row per CDR3 protein. Clone size and V and J calls follow TCRdb, not the original study. The sample gives around 120,000 distinct CDR3 sequences, 6.5% to 10% of which show up once; roughly 1.3% is in the top ten. The CDR3 covers 12 residues. CDR1 and CDR2 from the germline V gene are SGHVT and SQSDAQ. With 4 bases removed from V and 4 bases from J, the gap between germline ends came to 7 bases. RNA extraction used unfractionated whole blood as the source of total RNA. In this sample, this clonotype turned up many times. The antigen is undetermined.

The specimen sequenced was whole blood. This chain uses TRBV7-4 with TRBJ1-2, with D unclear. The sequence came from a human donor in good health. Some clones in this sample may be carry-over from other donors' samples. CDR3 DNA sequence: TGTGCCAGCAGCTCCCCGGCCTATGGCTACACCTTC. Residues: CASSSPAYGYTF.